These T cell receptor beta chains were read from a single sample in a study of blood T cells in healthy people across ages. Using its own MiXCR run on the 5' RACE reads, TCRdb lists one record per CDR3 protein. The sample lists 550,000 to 750,000 distinct CDR3 sequences, under 25% occurring once. Material: blood. All receptors come from a man aged 65 to 85 in good health. CDR3s include the opening cysteine and the closing phenylalanine or tryptophan. A D gene is named only where the DNA matches it firmly. The size of a clone is reported for some rows only, either as once, few or many, or as a class for expanded clones.

d_call j_call v_call cdr3_length clone_size cdr3_nt cdr3_aa
. TRBJ2-5 TRBV15 13 . TGTGCCACCAGCAGAACCCAGGGCTACAAGCAGTACTTC CATSRTQGYKQYF
TRBD2 TRBJ2-7 TRBV20-1 11 many TGCAGTGCGCAACTAGCGCCCGAGCAGTACTTC CSAQLAPEQYF
TRBD2 TRBJ2-3 TRBV10-3 15 . TGTGCCATCAGTGGAGGACTAGCGGGAGCCGATACGCAGTATTTT CAISGGLAGADTQYF
. TRBJ1-3 TRBV7-9 17 few TGTGCCAGCAGCCGTTGGGGGGACGGACACTCTGGAAACACCATATATTTT CASSRWGDGHSGNTIYF
TRBD1 TRBJ2-7 TRBV4-1 15 many TGCGCCAGCAGCCAAGATGGGGGCAGGGGGAACGAGCAGTACTTC CASSQDGGRGNEQYF
. TRBJ1-1 TRBV20-1 13 . TGCAGTGCTAGGAGGGGGGTGGACACTGAAGCTTTCTTT CSARRGVDTEAFF
TRBD2 TRBJ2-1 TRBV2 16 few TGTGCCAGCAGTGTTGACACTAGCGGGCCCTACAATGAGCAGTTCTTC CASSVDTSGPYNEQFF
TRBD1 TRBJ1-4 TRBV7-2 15 . TGTGCCAGCAGCGCGGACAGGCAAGGGGCTGAAAAACTGTTTTTT CASSADRQGAEKLFF
. TRBJ1-5 TRBV18 13 . TGTGCCAGCTCACCGGACGGGAATCAGCCCCAGCATTTT CASSPDGNQPQHF
. TRBJ1-3 TRBV2 16 . TGTGCCAGCAGTGAAGCCCAGGCCAGCTCTGGAAACACCATATATTTT CASSEAQASSGNTIYF
. TRBJ2-7 TRBV7-2 15 . TGTGCCAGCAGCGCATTTTTAGGAAGCGGCTACGAGCAGTACTTC CASSAFLGSGYEQYF
TRBD2 TRBJ2-3 TRBV10-2 17 few TGCGCCAGCAGTGAGTCGAAACTAGCGGGAGTTCCAGATACGCAGTATTTT CASSESKLAGVPDTQYF
. TRBJ1-2 TRBV19 13 few TGTGCCAGTAGTCGTCAGGGAAACTATGGCTACACCTTC CASSRQGNYGYTF
. TRBJ1-6 TRBV14 14 many TGTGCCAGCAGCCGCTACGGGTCCGTATCACCCCTCCACTTT CASSRYGSVSPLHF
. TRBJ2-3 TRBV9 12 many TGTGCCAGCAGCGTTGGGCCAGATACGCAGTATTTT CASSVGPDTQYF
. TRBJ2-1 TRBV11-3 16 . TGTGCCAGCAGCCAATTCGGTGGCGTCGCCTACAATGAGCAGTTCTTC CASSQFGGVAYNEQFF
. TRBJ2-3 TRBV5-1 14 . TGCGCCAGCAGCGGGGGGACAGAGGCAGATACGCAGTATTTT CASSGGTEADTQYF
. TRBJ2-1 TRBV3-1 15 few TGTGCCAGCAGCCGCTCCTCCTCGACCCCCGGTGAGCAGTTCTTC CASSRSSSTPGEQFF
TRBD1 TRBJ2-3 TRBV9 15 few TGTGCCAGCGGCGCCGGGGACAGAACCACAGATACGCAGTATTTT CASGAGDRTTDTQYF
TRBD1 TRBJ2-5 TRBV28 15 . TGTGCCAGCACTAAGGGACAGTCGTACCAAGAGGCCCAGTACTTC CASTKGQSYQEAQYF
. TRBJ2-7 TRBV3-1 15 . TGTGCCAGCAGCCAAGCAGGAGGGGTCTCCTACGAGCAGTACTTC CASSQAGGVSYEQYF